The present T cell receptor beta chain was sequenced within a study of cytomegalovirus exposure and HLA in healthy donors (dated 2017 in TCRdb). Study-wide context: The roughly 670 repertoires of the first cohort and the approximately 130 validation repertoires were produced on the same platform, according to a later analysis. A separate validation cohort of approximately 130 different subjects was used in addition to the approximately 670-subject first cohort. The study combined high-throughput TCR immunosequencing, statistical association of individual TCRs with disease status, and machine learning to predict cytomegalovirus infection status. The study aimed to test whether cataloging public T cell receptors could reveal signatures of past pathogen exposure. Results the study describes overall, beyond this receptor: Across donors, most TCR sequences were observed very rarely, whereas some public TCRs were present in many individuals. In both the original and validation cohorts, the classifier was reported to diagnose cytomegalovirus status with high specificity and sensitivity. Subsequent analysis determined that TCRs grouped into clusters in the first cohort also showed a tendency toward co-occurrence across the 120 or so validation repertoires, and approximately 93% of cluster scores exceeded 0. A total of roughly 160 TCR beta chains were listed by the study as associated with cytomegalovirus. In vitro tests confirmed that three of the cytomegalovirus-associated TCR beta chains recognize cytomegalovirus antigens. The validation cohort had no HLA typing available for a later analysis, so co-occurrence within that cohort was assessed over all 120 or so repertoires. The authors suggested that the approach could potentially be generalized to other disease states and immunological phenotypes.

Library prep was done by the immunoSEQ multiplex PCR assay. The source study handled its data this way. A statistical classification framework was built to diagnose cytomegalovirus status from the catalog of TCR beta chain sequences. TCRdb obtained this table from immuneACCESS and retained in-frame rearrangements with V and J assigned. These tables miss some clones; where compared with another copy, unresolved V genes account for less than half of the shortfall, and the remainder is unexplained. V and J calls plus clone size are reproduced from that table; the DNA served to infer D and trimming. Here the sample has some 56,000 clones; 85% to 95% occur a single time. Jointly, the top ten make up 0.9% to 1.4% of the sample. Note on this clone: No antigen is known for it. No base quality information exists; no much larger clone differs at one position. The sample holds other DNA sequences that translate to the same CDR3.

The donors belonged to the validation cohort of approximately 130 subjects, which was separate from the approximately 700-subject first cohort. The clonotype comes from a man in his late teens or twenties in good health and CMV-seronegative. The sequenced sample consisted of PBMCs.

The DNA sequence is as follows: TGTGCCAGCAGCGTAGCAGGGAATACCGGGGAGCTGTTTTTT. This is translated as CASSVAGNTGELFF. The receptor chain draws on TRBV9 and TRBJ2-2, and perhaps TRBD1 as D gene, on 5 matching bases. The germline ends are 8 bases apart after V is trimmed by 0 bases and J by 5 bases. From the germline V gene, CDR1 is SGDLS and CDR2 is YYNGEE. The CDR3 spans 14 residues, from the cysteine through the phenylalanine. Just CDR3 DNA is preserved here, 42 bases in frame from base 1.